This passage covers 28 T cell receptor beta chains from one sample sequenced in a study of T cells after yellow fever vaccination. One entry per CDR3 protein, called by TCRdb with MiXCR from the 5' RACE reads. The sample records hundreds of thousands of distinct CDR3 sequences, roughly 12% being singletons. The sequencing here drew on PBMCs, taken on the day of the yellow fever booster vaccination. These TCRs come from a man aged 25 to 40 who received the YFV17D yellow fever vaccine.

This clonotype was observed many times. V usage is TRBV6-2 or TRBV6-3 and J usage is TRBJ2-5; D is perhaps TRBD1 (5 bases). Germline-derived CDR1 and CDR2 are MNHEY and SVGEGT. The CDR3 contains 11 residues. V lost 7 bases and J lost 5, with 8 bases in between. CDR3 amino acids: CASTQGETQYF. The CDR3 coding sequence is TGTGCCAGCACCCAGGGTGAGACCCAGTACTTC.

This chain connects TRBV9 to TRBJ1-2, with D possibly TRBD1 on 5 matching bases. This CDR3 spans 15 amino acids. CDR1 SGDLS and CDR2 YYNGEE come from the germline V gene. Trimming cost V 3 bases and J 8 bases, with 20 bases left between them. Here the CDR3 DNA reads TGTGCCAGCAGCGCGTTGGGGGGGGGTGCTGCGGGCTACACCTTC. It specifies CASSALGGGAAGYTF.

This clonotype appeared a few times. The rearrangement links TRBV20-1 to TRBJ2-3; 10 bases align to TRBD2. Trimming at V came to 3 bases and at J to 5 bases, leaving 11 bases not matched to a gene. Germline assignment: CDR1 DFQATT and CDR2 SNEGSKA (reference sequence). CDR3 size: 16 residues. CDR3 bases: TGCAGTGCTAGGGTCGGTGTAGCGGGAGGTGGAGATACGCAGTATTTT. This encodes CSARVGVAGGGDTQYF.

This clonotype showed up just a few times. The rearrangement uses TRBV24-1 and TRBJ2-3, with 10 nucleotides matching TRBD2. Germline values: CDR1 KGHDR, CDR2 SFDVKD. The CDR3 covers 14 residues. The V gene end was trimmed by 4 bases and the J gene end by 4 bases; junction bases not matched to a gene: 1. Here the CDR3 reads CATSDLAGADTQYF. As DNA, the CDR3 is TGTGCCACCAGTGACCTAGCGGGAGCAGATACGCAGTATTTT.

The chain couples TRBV20-1 to TRBJ2-7; 9 nucleotides agree with TRBD1. V lost 1 base and J lost 1; bases outside the gene matches: 8. CDR3 length equals 16 residues. Looked up from germline, CDR1 is DFQATT and CDR2 is SNEGSKA (reference sequence). The CDR3 spells CSARGTGTGTSYEQYF. CDR3 bases: TGCAGTGCTAGAGGGACCGGGACAGGGACGTCCTACGAGCAGTACTTC.

This clonotype was observed many times. V gene TRBV20-1 combines with J gene TRBJ2-5; D perhaps matches TRBD2 (5 bases). V was clipped by 3 bases and J by 2 bases, with 19 bases between them. The germline V gene encodes CDR1 DFQATT and CDR2 SNEGSKA (reference sequence). The CDR3 runs to 16 residues. The CDR3 is CSASSLRGARQETQYF. CDR3 nucleotide sequence: TGCAGTGCTAGTTCCCTCCGGGGTGCGAGGCAAGAGACCCAGTACTTC.

This clonotype was observed a handful of times. V is TRBV30 and J is TRBJ2-3; D perhaps matches TRBD1 (5 bases). V gave up 4 bases and J gave up 6 bases, with 14 bases separating them. This CDR3 is built from 13 residues. Germline CDR1 and CDR2: GTSNPN and SVGIG (reference sequence). For the CDR3, the DNA is TGTGCCTGGACCATGCTTCCAGGGGATACGCAGTATTTT. Its protein product is CAWTMLPGDTQYF. The whole variable domain, filled in from reference TRBV30 and TRBJ2-3, reads SQTIHQWPATLVQPVGSPLSLECTVEGTSNPNLYWYRQAAGRGLQLLFYSVGIGQISSEVPQNLSASRPQDRQFILSSKKLLLSDSGFYLCAWTMLPGDTQYFGPGTRLTVL.

The chain joins TRBV6-1 to TRBJ1-6; perhaps TRBD1 as D (6 bases). The CDR3 has 15 residues. V shed 3 bases and J shed 4 bases, with 10 bases lying between them. Germline V lookup: CDR1 MNHNS, CDR2 SASEGT. The CDR3 here is CASSETGPYNSPLHF. CDR3 coding DNA: TGTGCCAGCAGTGAGACAGGACCGTATAATTCACCCCTCCACTTT.

This clonotype has more than one count but fewer than ten. The V and J genes are TRBV5-5 and TRBJ2-2; D is undetermined. Trimming took off 6 bases at V and 6 bases at J, with 12 bases between the two ends. The CDR3 has 13 amino acids. Germline V gene data show CDR1 as SGHKS and CDR2 as YYEKEE (reference sequence). The CDR3 here is CASTPAGSGELFF. For the CDR3, the DNA is TGTGCCAGCACCCCTGCTGGGTCCGGGGAGCTGTTTTTT.

This rearrangement joins TRBV5-1 to TRBJ2-5; 10 positions match TRBD2. The J segment lost 5 bases and the V segment lost 9 bases, leaving 10 bases of the junction unmatched. The CDR3 runs to 14 residues. Looked up from germline, CDR1 is SGHRS and CDR2 is YFSETQ. For the CDR3, the DNA is TGCGCCACGACGAGCGGGAGGGCCCGTGAGACCCAGTACTTC. Its protein is CATTSGRARETQYF. The full variable domain, rest sourced from reference TRBV5-1 and TRBJ2-5, is KAGVTQTPRYLIKTRGQQVTLSCSPISGHRSVSWYQQTPGQGLQFLFEYFSETQRNKGNFPGRFSGRQFSNSRSEMNVSTLELGDSALYLCATTSGRARETQYFGPGTRLLVL.

V is TRBV19 and J is TRBJ2-5, with TRBD1 matching 11 bases. Germline V gene sequence: CDR1 LNHDA, CDR2 SQIVND (reference sequence). V lost 3 bases and J lost 7; bases outside the gene matches: 10. This CDR3 has 16 amino acids. In DNA, the CDR3 is TGTGCCAGTAGTATCCCCCGGGACAGGGGGGAATGGACCCAGTACTTC. It specifies CASSIPRDRGEWTQYF.

This clonotype was seen only a few times. V gene TRBV11-2 combines with J gene TRBJ2-3, with 11 bases identical to TRBD2. The germline V gene encodes CDR1 SGHAT and CDR2 FQNNGV. There are 18 residues in the CDR3. V lost 5 bases, J lost 3 bases, and 13 bases stayed unmatched. CDR3 residues: CASSTLSLAGGVTDTQYF. The DNA of the CDR3 is TGTGCCAGCAGCACACTAAGTTTAGCGGGAGGGGTGACAGATACGCAGTATTTT.

This chain connects TRBV7-2 to TRBJ2-2; D not resolved. Germline lookup yields CDR1 SGHTA and CDR2 FQGNSA. The CDR3 is made up of 14 amino acids. Trimming stripped 1 base from V and 8 bases from J, with 11 bases between. Here the CDR3 reads CASSLEPRGGELFF. DNA for the CDR3: TGTGCCAGCAGCTTAGAACCTCGTGGAGGGGAGCTGTTTTTT. The full variable domain, completed using reference TRBV7-2 and TRBJ2-2, is GAGVSQSPSNKVTEKGKDVELRCDPISGHTALYWYRQSLGQGLEFLIYFQGNSAPDKSGLPSDRFSAERTGGSVSTLTIQRTQQEDSAVYLCASSLEPRGGELFFGEGSRLTVL.

This clonotype has just a few counts. The genes are TRBV7-3 and TRBJ2-1; D call uncertain. Germline CDR1 and CDR2: SGHTA and FQGTGA. The CDR3 is made up of 13 amino acids. The ends were cut back, 5 bases at V and 8 bases at J, with 13 bases in the middle. Here the CDR3 reads CASSIPPGHEQFF. The CDR3 bases are TGTGCCAGCAGCATCCCCCCTGGGCATGAGCAGTTCTTC.

The chain couples TRBV7-2 to TRBJ1-5, with 7 bases fitting TRBD1. Germline V CDR1 and CDR2: SGHTA, FQGNSA. Trimming cost V 5 bases and J 9 bases; bases outside gene matches: 10. The CDR3 is made up of 14 amino acids. DNA of the CDR3: TGTGCCAGCAGCCATGACAGGGTTTCCCGGCCCCAGCATTTT. It encodes CASSHDRVSRPQHF.

This clonotype was recorded a few times. The chain has TRBV4-3 and TRBJ2-3; D gene ambiguous. The length of the CDR3 is 10 residues. The germline V gene has CDR1 LGHNA and CDR2 YSLEER. The V end was cut by 3 bases, the J end by 9 bases, with 4 bases between. Here the CDR3 DNA reads TGCGCCAGCAGCCATGCAACGCAGTATTTT. Protein product: CASSHATQYF.

The chain uses TRBV11-2 and TRBJ2-5; D uncertain. Germline loops: CDR1 SGHAT, CDR2 FQNNGV. The CDR3 extends over 13 amino acids. Trimming left V 5 bases short and J 2 bases short, with 9 bases between. CDR3 residues: CASSTAKQETQYF. CDR3 nucleotides: TGTGCCAGCAGCACTGCAAAACAAGAGACCCAGTACTTC.

The table lists this clonotype with many counts. The chain employs TRBV6-1 and TRBJ2-7; D remains ambiguous. Trimming cost V 6 bases and J 2 bases, with 11 bases left between them. Germline V gene sequence: CDR1 MNHNS, CDR2 SASEGT. The CDR3 is 13 residues long. CDR3 loop: CASSKPGTYEQYF. The CDR3 DNA reads TGTGCCAGCAGCAAGCCTGGAACCTACGAGCAGTACTTC.

This clonotype turned up a few times. The genes are TRBV7-9 and TRBJ2-7, with D perhaps TRBD2 (7 bases). Germline V gene lookup returns CDR1 SEHNR and CDR2 FQNEAQ (reference sequence). The ends were cut back, 8 bases at V and 7 bases at J, with 18 bases in the middle. CDR3 size: 13 residues. The CDR3 reads CASGPPGGLEQYF. The CDR3 DNA follows: TGTGCCAGCGGACCACCCGGGGGGCTAGAGCAGTACTTC.

In its sample, this clonotype was seen a few times. V usage is TRBV5-1 and J usage is TRBJ2-5; D may match TRBD1 or TRBD2 (6 bases each). This CDR3 has 15 residues. Between the trimmed V and J ends, which lost 4 bases and 5 bases, there was a span of 18 bases. In germline, CDR1 is SGHRS, CDR2 YFSETQ. CDR3: CASSLVSGATETQYF. The DNA of the CDR3 is TGCGCCAGCAGCCTGGTATCGGGGGCCACGGAGACCCAGTACTTC. Full variable domain (missing parts from reference TRBV5-1 and TRBJ2-5): KAGVTQTPRYLIKTRGQQVTLSCSPISGHRSVSWYQQTPGQGLQFLFEYFSETQRNKGNFPGRFSGRQFSNSRSEMNVSTLELGDSALYLCASSLVSGATETQYFGPGTRLLVL.

V is TRBV20-1 and J is TRBJ1-2; D not resolved. The V gene lost 0 bases and the J gene lost 8 bases, with 7 bases spanning the gap. CDR3 size: 11 residues. Per germline, CDR1 DFQATT and CDR2 SNEGSKA (reference sequence). The CDR3, as DNA: TGCAGTGCTAGAGATCAGTTGGGCTACACCTTC. Its translation is CSARDQLGYTF.

This clonotype has a handful of counts. The V gene is TRBV5-1, the J gene TRBJ2-7; weak D call: TRBD1 (5 bases). The CDR3 runs 15 residues. Germline V lookup: CDR1 SGHRS, CDR2 YFSETQ. Trimming stripped 3 bases from V and 2 bases from J, with 15 bases between. The CDR3 DNA sequence: TGCGCCAGCAGCTATGGGCCAGGGCGAACCTACGAGCAGTACTTC. Translation: CASSYGPGRTYEQYF.

This clonotype occurred a few times. The rearrangement joins TRBV21-1 to TRBJ2-7. TRBV21-1 is deemed a pseudogene. The CDR3 is 15 amino acids. The DNA of the CDR3 is TGTGCCAGCAGCAAACTGGGGGGAGCAACCTACGAGCAGTACTTC. Protein product: CASSKLGGATYEQYF.

This clonotype was seen more than once but under ten times. The chain carries TRBV6-2 or TRBV6-3 and TRBJ1-1; no clear D gene. CDR1 is MNHEY and CDR2 is SVGEGT in the germline V gene. The V end was cut by 4 bases, the J end by 2 bases, with 11 bases between. This CDR3 spans 14 amino acids. The CDR3 sequence: CASSLQWSNTEAFF. The CDR3 region has the DNA TGTGCCAGCAGTTTACAGTGGAGCAACACTGAAGCTTTCTTT.

This clonotype appeared once. The chain joins TRBV12-3 or TRBV12-4 to TRBJ1-3; 8 bases line up with TRBD1. Trimming cost V 1 base and J 6 bases; bases outside gene matches: 5. The CDR3 covers 15 residues. CDR3 loop: CASSLGTGQKNTIYF. The CDR3 DNA sequence: TGTGCCAGCAGTTTAGGGACAGGGCAGAAAAACACCATATATTTT.

This clonotype has only one observation. V gene TRBV7-9 combines with J gene TRBJ2-3, with D hard to call. This CDR3 comprises 12 residues. Germline V gene lookup returns CDR1 SEHNR and CDR2 FQNEAQ (reference sequence). The ends were cut back, 2 bases at V and 13 bases at J, with 13 bases in the middle. CDR3 residues: CASSLRWNAKYF. In nucleotides, the CDR3 is TGTGCCAGCAGCTTACGATGGAATGCTAAGTATTTT.

This chain connects TRBV5-4 to TRBJ2-1, with TRBD2 matching over 15 bases. With 5 bases clipped from V and 9 bases from J, the junction kept 6 bases outside the gene matches. The CDR3 sequence is 15 residues long. The germline V gene has CDR1 SGHNT and CDR2 YYREEE (reference sequence). CDR3 region: CASRSGLAGGSEQFF. The CDR3 bases are TGTGCCAGCAGATCCGGACTAGCGGGGGGGAGTGAGCAGTTCTTC.

This clonotype appeared a few times. The rearrangement uses TRBV11-2 and TRBJ2-2, with D possibly being TRBD1 (5 bases). The germline gives CDR1 SGHAT, CDR2 FQNNGV. The CDR3 is 18 amino acids. The V end was cut by 4 bases, the J end by 2 bases, with 20 bases between. Here the CDR3 DNA reads TGTGCCAGCAGCTCCGCCTCTAATCACAGGACCAACACCGGGGAGCTGTTTTTT. Its translation is CASSSASNHRTNTGELFF.